The 28 T cell receptor beta chains below come from one sample, sequenced in a study of T cells in Graves' hyperthyroidism and ophthalmopathy. Amplification of TCR beta CDR3 regions used RNA as the template. The HTBI primer set was used in a first-round RT-PCR of the TCR CDR3. TCRdb re-derived calls from the multiplex PCR reads in MiXCR, one entry per CDR3 protein. The sample lists a few hundred thousand distinct CDR3 sequences; about 15% were seen once. The sample taken for sequencing was blood. Every receptor here comes from a woman under 30 with Graves' hyperthyroidism.

The table lists this clonotype with many counts. This rearrangement joins TRBV12-5 to TRBJ2-1; possibly TRBD1 for D (5 bases). V gave up 0 bases and J gave up 5 bases, with 14 bases separating them. The CDR3 consists of 16 residues. From germline, CDR1 is LGHNT and CDR2 FRNRAP. This chain's CDR3 is CASGLVRQGTDNEQFF. Written as DNA, the CDR3 is TGTGCTAGTGGTTTGGTACGCCAGGGTACGGACAATGAGCAGTTCTTC. The full variable domain, rest sourced from reference TRBV12-5 and TRBJ2-1, is DARVTQTPRHKVTEMGQEVTMRCQPILGHNTVFWYRQTMMQGLELLAYFRNRAPLDDSGMPKDRFSAEMPDATLATLKIQPSEPRDSAVYFCASGLVRQGTDNEQFFGPGTRLTVL.

The V and J genes are TRBV5-1 and TRBJ2-7; 9 nucleotides line up with TRBD1. The CDR3 runs 15 residues. J gave up 4 bases and V 5 bases, and 10 bases lay outside the gene matches. The germline V gene has CDR1 SGHRS and CDR2 YFSETQ. CDR3: CASRRPGQGVYEQYF. CDR3 nucleotides: TGCGCCAGCAGACGACCGGGACAGGGTGTTTACGAGCAGTACTTC.

Concerning this clonotype: A read error may be the cause here, since a much bigger clone is one base away. The J gene is TRBJ2-1, the V gene TRBV27; possible D gene TRBD1, 7 bases. The CDR3 is made up of 16 amino acids. With 8 bases removed from V and 6 bases from J, the gap between germline ends came to 23 bases. CDR1 is MNHEY, CDR2 SMNVEV, per germline (reference sequence). The CDR3 DNA reads as TGTGCCAGCTGCTATCTACAGGGGACTCCTGGCAATGAGCAGTTCTTC. It is translated as CASCYLQGTPGNEQFF.

This clonotype was found a few times. This could be a read error, since a much larger clone is one nucleotide away. The V call is TRBV20-1, the J call TRBJ1-2, with 8 nucleotides matching TRBD1. V gave up 1 base and J gave up 4 bases; unmatched junction bases: 8. Germline CDR1 is DFQATT and CDR2 is SNEGSKA (reference sequence). CDR3 length: 15 amino acids. CDR3: CSARGRRQGFYGYTF. In DNA, the CDR3 is TGCAGTGCTAGAGGGAGGAGACAGGGGTTCTATGGCTACACCTTC.

This clonotype was picked up many times. This rearrangement joins TRBV11-3 to TRBJ2-7; D is undetermined. This CDR3 spans 14 amino acids. Trimming removed 3 bases at V and 2 bases at J, with 11 bases between. From germline, CDR1 is SGHNT and CDR2 YENEEA. DNA for the CDR3: TGTGCCAGCAGCTTTGCCGGGCTTACCTACGAGCAGTACTTC. Translation: CASSFAGLTYEQYF.

This clonotype appeared many times. The chain combines TRBV12-3 or TRBV12-4 with TRBJ1-3; a weak D match, TRBD1 (6 bases). The length of the CDR3 is 16 residues. Trimming cost V 11 bases and J 1 base, with 21 bases left between them. This CDR3 reads CASHWGRGSSGNTIYF. In DNA, the CDR3 is TGTGCCTCCCACTGGGGCAGGGGTTCTTCTGGAAACACCATATATTTT.

This clonotype has at least ten counts. The CDR3 coding sequence is TGTGCCAGCAGCTCTAGACACGGAGCTAACTATGGCTACACCTTC. Its translation: CASSSRHGANYGYTF. V is TRBV7-2 and J is TRBJ1-2; D call uncertain. CDR3 length equals 15 residues. Germline CDR1 SGHTA, CDR2 FQGNSA. V was clipped by 4 bases and J by 0 bases, with 12 bases between them.

This clonotype was recorded at least ten times. The chain joins TRBV2 to TRBJ1-4; the D is unclear. Germline loops: CDR1 SNHLY, CDR2 FYNNEI. Trimming removed 4 bases at V and 8 bases at J, with 14 bases between. CDR3 length: 14 amino acids. CDR3: CASSVNRQAEKLFF. Written as DNA, the CDR3 is TGTGCCAGCAGTGTGAACCGCCAGGCGGAAAAACTGTTTTTT.

In this sample, this clonotype turned up many times. The V gene is TRBV4-1, the J gene TRBJ1-5; D gene unclear. Per the germline V gene, CDR1 is MGHRA and CDR2 is YSYEKL. The CDR3 has 14 amino acids. V lost 1 base to trimming and J lost 5 bases, with 9 bases between them. In DNA, the CDR3 is TGCGCCAGCAGCCAAGGGGCCTCCTATCAGCCCCAGCATTTT. Protein sequence: CASSQGASYQPQHF.

The gene calls are TRBV11-2 and TRBJ2-7, with TRBD2 matching 9 bases. Germline V CDR1 and CDR2: SGHAT, FQNNGV. The CDR3 has 16 residues. V was clipped by 5 bases and J by 1 base; unmatched bases: 9. In DNA form, the CDR3 reads TGTGCCAGCAGCCCGCAGGTGACTAGCGGATCCTACGAGCAGTACTTC. Translation gives CASSPQVTSGSYEQYF.

This clonotype has only a few counts. A clone one base away is much larger, so this may be a read error. The V call is TRBV28, the J call TRBJ2-1; D might be TRBD1 or TRBD2, each matching 5 bases. The germline CDR1 and CDR2 sequences are MDHEN and SYDVKM. The CDR3 has 15 amino acids. Trimming took off 4 bases at V and 9 bases at J, with 19 bases between the two ends. Written as DNA, the CDR3 is TGTGCCAGCAGTTATCCCGGGACGGGGTTGTCTGAGCAGTTCTTC. Its translation: CASSYPGTGLSEQFF.

V gene TRBV5-1 combines with J gene TRBJ1-2; 7 positions agree with TRBD1. The CDR3 runs 14 residues. Trimming at V came to 0 bases and at J to 4 bases, leaving 3 bases not matched to a gene. Per germline, CDR1 SGHRS and CDR2 YFSETQ. The CDR3 nucleotides are TGCGCCAGCAGCTTGGCGGGACAGCTCTATGGCTACACCTTC. Amino acid sequence: CASSLAGQLYGYTF.

This clonotype was detected a few times. The chain carries TRBV5-6 and TRBJ2-4; D is perhaps TRBD1 (5 bases). Germline values: CDR1 SGHDT, CDR2 YYEEEE. The ends were cut back, 1 base at V and 0 bases at J, with 11 bases in the middle. CDR3 length: 16 residues. In DNA, the CDR3 is TGTGCCAGCAGCTTGAAAACAGGAAGAGCCAAAAACATTCAGTACTTC. Translation: CASSLKTGRAKNIQYF.

This clonotype came up once. The rearrangement links TRBV20-1 to TRBJ2-7; tentative D call: TRBD1 (5 bases). From germline, CDR1 is DFQATT and CDR2 SNEGSKA (reference sequence). The CDR3 runs 13 residues. The V gene lost 0 bases and the J gene lost 1 base, with 7 bases spanning the gap. The CDR3 DNA reads TGCAGTGCTAGAGAAGACAGTTCCTACGAGCAGTACTTC. It translates to CSAREDSSYEQYF.

The rearrangement joins TRBV28 to TRBJ2-7, with TRBD2 as a possible D gene (7 bases). The CDR3 runs to 14 residues. V lost 5 bases and J lost 2, with 13 bases in between. CDR1 is MDHEN, CDR2 SYDVKM, per germline. In DNA, the CDR3 is TGTGCCAGCAGTCCCGGGGGGCTCACCTACGAGCAGTACTTC. Protein sequence: CASSPGGLTYEQYF.

This clonotype was seen at least ten times. The J gene is TRBJ2-5, the V gene TRBV18; 12 bases align to TRBD2. Germline loops: CDR1 KGHSH, CDR2 LQKENI. CDR3 size: 16 residues. V shed 3 bases and J 1 base; nucleotides not matched to a gene: 3. The CDR3 DNA reads TGTGCCAGCTCACCGATACTAGCGGGGGGCCAAGAGACCCAGTACTTC. Translating gives CASSPILAGGQETQYF.

In its sample, this clonotype was seen many times. The V gene is TRBV20-1, the J gene TRBJ2-3; perhaps TRBD2 as D (7 bases). Germline lookup yields CDR1 DFQATT and CDR2 SNEGSKA (reference sequence). V was cut by 6 bases and J by 6 bases, with 16 bases left in between. This CDR3 is built from 13 residues. For the CDR3, the DNA is TGCAGTGCCCCAGGGGAGGGCCGGGATACGCAGTATTTT. Translated: CSAPGEGRDTQYF.

This clonotype was recorded at least ten times. The V call is TRBV20-1, the J call TRBJ2-1, with D unclear. Between the trimmed V and J ends, which lost 0 bases and 0 bases, there was a span of 12 bases. Looked up from germline, CDR1 is DFQATT and CDR2 is SNEGSKA (reference sequence). CDR3 length: 16 amino acids. The CDR3 spells CSARDAAPSSYNEQFF. The CDR3 nucleotides read TGCAGTGCTAGAGATGCAGCCCCGAGCTCCTACAATGAGCAGTTCTTC.

This chain links TRBV12-3 or TRBV12-4 with TRBJ2-5; 8 positions agree with TRBD2. The V gene end was trimmed by 1 base and the J gene end by 7 bases; junction bases not matched to a gene: 8. The CDR3 sequence is 15 residues long. The CDR3 sequence: CASSLEAGAGGTQYF. CDR3 in DNA: TGTGCCAGCAGTTTAGAGGCGGGGGCGGGGGGGACCCAGTACTTC.

This clonotype occurred many times. The chain joins TRBV6-1 to TRBJ1-4; 7 bases match TRBD1. In germline, CDR1 is MNHNS, CDR2 SASEGT. V shed 11 bases, J shed 4 bases, and the junction held 10 bases outside the gene matches. The CDR3 is 14 residues long. Here the CDR3 DNA reads TGTGCCCGATCAAAGGGGGCGGTTAATGAAAAACTGTTTTTT. Encoded protein: CARSKGAVNEKLFF.

This clonotype occurred many times. The rearrangement uses TRBV6-1 and TRBJ2-7, with D unresolved. The CDR3 has 14 amino acids. The V gene lost 2 bases and the J gene lost 4 bases, with 12 bases spanning the gap. The germline V gene has CDR1 MNHNS and CDR2 SASEGT. This CDR3 is CASSELTLFYEQYF. The DNA of the CDR3 is TGTGCCAGCAGTGAACTCACCCTTTTTTACGAGCAGTACTTC.

In this sample, this clonotype turned up a few times. The chain joins TRBV7-9 to TRBJ2-2; TRBD2 matches 10 bases. This CDR3 contains 20 residues. V gave up 0 bases and J gave up 0 bases; unmatched junction bases: 10. Germline CDR1 reads SEHNR; CDR2 reads FQNEAQ (reference sequence). The CDR3 region is CASSLAFIRLAGANTGELFF. In nucleotides, the CDR3 is TGTGCCAGCAGCTTAGCGTTTATTCGGCTAGCGGGAGCGAACACCGGGGAGCTGTTTTTT.

At least ten counts were recorded for this clonotype. The chain's CDR3 is CSATDGQTQYF. In DNA form, the CDR3 reads TGCAGTGCTACTGACGGGCAGACCCAGTACTTC. The chain employs TRBV20-1 and TRBJ2-5; no clear D gene. V lost 4 bases, J lost 6 bases, and 9 bases lay in between. The CDR3 contains 11 residues. Germline V lookup: CDR1 DFQATT, CDR2 SNEGSKA (reference sequence).

CDR3 sequence: CAWRLGREQYF. The CDR3 DNA sequence: TGTGCCTGGCGTCTAGGTCGCGAGCAGTACTTC. The V and J genes are TRBV30 and TRBJ2-7; no firm D call. From germline, CDR1 is GTSNPN and CDR2 SVGIG (reference sequence). The ends were cut back, 5 bases at V and 6 bases at J, with 11 bases in the middle. CDR3 length equals 11 residues.

This clonotype was counted ten times or more. This chain joins TRBV20-1 and TRBJ2-3; tentatively, D is TRBD1 (6 bases). Germline CDR1 and CDR2: DFQATT and SNEGSKA (reference sequence). Trimming stripped 0 bases from V and 6 bases from J, with 22 bases between. This CDR3 has 17 amino acids. DNA for the CDR3: TGCAGTGCTAGAGATTACAGCCGGGCAGGGGTTTCCGATACGCAGTATTTT. Amino acids: CSARDYSRAGVSDTQYF.

This clonotype has only a few counts. This chain uses TRBV3-1 with TRBJ1-6; no definite D call. The CDR3 extends over 14 amino acids. The V and J ends lost 2 bases and 2 bases respectively, with 4 bases between them. CDR1 LGHDT and CDR2 YNNKEL come from the germline V gene (reference sequence). DNA for the CDR3: TGTGCCAGCAGCCAACGAACCTATAATTCACCCCTCCACTTT. Translating it yields CASSQRTYNSPLHF.

V usage is TRBV6-1 and J usage is TRBJ2-1; D may correspond to TRBD1 or TRBD2 (5 bases each). The J call is doubtful: the DNA matches TRBJ2-7 better. CDR1 MNHNS and CDR2 SASEGT come from the germline V gene. CDR3 length: 15 residues. This chain's CDR3 is CASSGVGTGYNEQYF. DNA for the CDR3: TGTGCCAGCAGTGGCGTTGGGACCGGCTACAATGAGCAGTACTTC.

This clonotype was detected only a few times. The chain couples TRBV6-4 to TRBJ2-1; 9 bases map to TRBD2. The germline V gene encodes CDR1 MRHNA and CDR2 SNTAGT. CDR3 length: 16 residues. V lost 0 bases and J lost 0; bases outside the gene matches: 0. The CDR3 sequence is CASSDSSGSSYNEQFF. The CDR3 DNA is TGTGCCAGCAGTGACTCTAGCGGGAGCTCCTACAATGAGCAGTTCTTC.